Reported below is one TCR beta chain. Its antigen is unknown. TCRdb itself ran the reads through MiXCR, one entry per CDR3 protein. The sample comprises almost 90,000 distinct CDR3 sequences, approximately 30% of which are singletons, and approximately 71% rests with the top ten. The CDR3 contains 16 residues. V was clipped by 8 bases and J by 0 bases, with 17 bases between them. Germline V gene lookup returns CDR1 MNHEY and CDR2 SMNVEV (reference sequence). This record belongs to a study of T cell repertoires in cytomegalovirus infection. This chain connects TRBV27 to TRBJ2-1, with D maybe TRBD2 (6 bases). The clonotype comes from a human donor in good health (CMV status not recorded). Some clones in this sample may be carry-over from other donors' samples. This sample comprised CD8+ T cells from cultured PBMCs, obtained from culture after CMV antigen stimulation. CDR3 in DNA: TGTGCCAGCCAGACCGTGGCGGGGAGCTCCTACAATGAGCAGTTCTTC. As protein: CASQTVAGSSYNEQFF.